These 8 T cell receptor beta chains came from one sample sequenced in a study of T cells in Graves' hyperthyroidism and ophthalmopathy (dated by TCRdb to between 2018 and 2021). Libraries were built with multiplex PCR. The instrument given in TCRdb is Illumina HiSeq 2000. TCR beta CDR3 regions were amplified from RNA transcripts. A first-round RT-PCR of the TCR CDR3 used the HTBI primer set with the Qiagen OneStep RT-PCR kit. TCRdb cleaned the public reads at Q25 with fastp, built clones with MiXCR and kept in-frame beta chains. Rows merge per CDR3 protein into single entries with the most common DNA and genes. The sample yields approximately 690,000 distinct CDR3 sequences; less than 25% were counted once. The ten largest clones capture more than 30% of the sample. The sequenced sample consisted of blood. These receptors all come from a man aged 30 to 45 with Graves' ophthalmopathy.

The table lists this clonotype with many counts. The genes are TRBV5-1 and TRBJ2-1, with 9 bases lining up with TRBD2. The CDR3 loop spans 16 amino acids. V shed 4 bases, J shed 5 bases, and the junction held 10 bases outside the gene matches. Germline CDR1 reads SGHRS; CDR2 reads YFSETQ. CDR3 bases: TGCGCCAGCAGCCCACGGGCGGCGGGAGGGAACAATGAGCAGTTCTTC. This translates into CASSPRAAGGNNEQFF. Drawing the rest from reference TRBV5-1 and TRBJ2-1, the complete variable domain is KAGVTQTPRYLIKTRGQQVTLSCSPISGHRSVSWYQQTPGQGLQFLFEYFSETQRNKGNFPGRFSGRQFSNSRSEMNVSTLELGDSALYLCASSPRAAGGNNEQFFGPGTRLTVL.

The chain is built from TRBV5-1 and TRBJ2-1; TRBD2 agrees at 10 bases. The CDR3 runs 14 residues. V lost 4 bases and J lost 5; bases outside the gene matches: 3. Per the germline V gene, CDR1 is SGHRS and CDR2 is YFSETQ. For the CDR3, the DNA is TGCGCCAGCAGCGGGACTAGCGCAAACAATGAGCAGTTCTTC. Encoded protein: CASSGTSANNEQFF.

In its sample, this clonotype was seen many times. This chain uses TRBV20-1 with TRBJ2-1; D gene ambiguous. The CDR3 extends over 14 amino acids. V shed 6 bases and J shed 9 bases, with 21 bases lying between them. In germline, CDR1 is DFQATT, CDR2 SNEGSKA (reference sequence). CDR3 amino acids: CSAPPRARGAEQFF. CDR3 coding DNA: TGCAGTGCCCCTCCGAGAGCCCGCGGTGCTGAGCAGTTCTTC.

This clonotype occurred a few times. This chain links TRBV12-3 or TRBV12-4 with TRBJ2-5; D is unresolved. The CDR3 is made up of 11 amino acids. V lost 6 bases and J 5 bases, leaving 7 bases between the germline ends. CDR3 sequence: CASSTVETQYF. CDR3 bases: TGTGCCAGCAGCACCGTGGAGACCCAGTACTTC.

This clonotype was seen more than once but under ten times. V usage is TRBV12-3 or TRBV12-4 and J usage is TRBJ2-1; 8 bases are a match to TRBD1. With V trimmed by 3 bases and J by 4 bases, 20 bases remained unmatched. This CDR3 is 20 amino acids long. CDR3 sequence: CASSFVLGSLDRGLYNEQFF. The CDR3 nucleotides are TGTGCCAGCAGTTTTGTCCTAGGCTCCCTAGACAGGGGTCTATACAATGAGCAGTTCTTC.

This clonotype was seen many times. J is TRBJ1-1 and V is TRBV7-9; tentative D call: TRBD1 (6 bases). The ends were cut back, 5 bases at V and 1 base at J, with 8 bases in the middle. There are 13 residues in the CDR3. Germline V CDR1 and CDR2: SEHNR, FQNEAQ (reference sequence). In nucleotides, the CDR3 is TGTGCCAGCAGCAGGGGGGGGAACACTGAAGCTTTCTTT. Translation gives CASSRGGNTEAFF.

The CDR3 sequence: CTTGPPYEQYF. CDR3 DNA sequence: TGCACCACCGGGCCTCCCTACGAGCAGTACTTC. The chain carries TRBV20-1 and TRBJ2-7; D uncertain. The CDR3 has 11 residues. The V gene's germline CDR1 is DFQATT and CDR2 SNEGSKA (reference sequence).

The V call is TRBV20-1, the J call TRBJ1-5; D is unclear. The ends were cut back, 0 bases at V and 3 bases at J, with 15 bases in the middle. CDR3 length equals 16 residues. Germline lookup yields CDR1 DFQATT and CDR2 SNEGSKA (reference sequence). DNA of the CDR3: TGCAGTGCTAGAGACCTCGGTGGGATTTACAATCAGCCCCAGCATTTT. Translating gives CSARDLGGIYNQPQHF.